This T cell receptor beta chain was documented in a study of cytomegalovirus exposure and HLA in healthy donors. Study results and limitations: Most TCR sequences were uncommon, yet certain public TCRs appeared in many donors. In vitro checks showed that a few CMV-associated chains really do target CMV antigens. One variant, a missense change in DCLRE1C, was linked in a later analysis to TCR beta V- and J-gene trimming. Associated with cytomegalovirus, according to the listing, were 150 to 200 TCR beta chains.

PCR primers comprised 60 Vbeta and 13 Jbeta primers. The assay was immunoSEQ multiplex PCR, and TCRdb's table has in-frame clones only and misses some. Of 130,000 or so clones in the sample, about 79% were seen once. With V trimmed by 5 bases and J by 1 base, 8 bases remained unmatched. The CDR3 consists of 18 residues. Germline CDR1 reads SNHLY; CDR2 reads FYNNEI. In regard to this clone: The antigen remains undetermined.

The specimen was PBMCs. The sequence was collected from a young woman in good health and CMV-seropositive. The genes are TRBV2 and TRBJ2-2; 12 bases fit TRBD1. This chain's CDR3 is CASSPGTGGHMNTGELFF. The CDR3 region has the DNA TGTGCCAGCAGTCCCGGGACAGGGGGCCATATGAACACCGGGGAGCTGTTTTTT.